This TCR beta chain was recorded in a study of beta chain features in type 1 diabetes. Background on the study: Healthy donors resembled patients in age, gender and cell yields.

Of the isolated RNA, all was reverse transcribed, and so the sequenced material was expressed TCRB transcripts. Assay: immunoSEQ multiplex PCR; the TCRdb copy retains only in-frame clones and omits some. The data show about 53,000 clones, about 60% seen once. Donors underwent one heparinised blood draw, around 100 mL on average. Of note for this clone: Its antigen is still unknown.

Germline V gene data show CDR1 as LNHDA and CDR2 as SQIVND (reference sequence). There are 14 residues in the CDR3. Trimming took off 5 bases at V and 0 bases at J, with 7 bases between the two ends. Study-wide results and limits: Reduced insertions and increased deletions marked VDJ junctions in type 1 diabetes patients. Across all four CD4+ subsets, people with type 1 diabetes showed modestly shorter TCRB CDR3s.

The chain joins TRBV19 to TRBJ2-2; D might be TRBD1 (6 bases). What was sequenced was stem cell memory CD4+ T cells from blood. The clonotype was recovered from a woman between 25 and 40 years old with type 1 diabetes. The CDR3 region has the DNA TGTGCCAGTAGTGGACAGTCGAACACCGGGGAGCTGTTTTTT. This encodes CASSGQSNTGELFF. The full variable domain, rest sourced from reference TRBV19 and TRBJ2-2, is DGGITQSPKYLFRKEGQNVTLSCEQNLNHDAMYWYRQDPGQGLRLIYYSQIVNDFQKGDIAEGYSVSREKKESFPLTVTSAQKNPTAFYLCASSGQSNTGELFFGEGSRLTVL.